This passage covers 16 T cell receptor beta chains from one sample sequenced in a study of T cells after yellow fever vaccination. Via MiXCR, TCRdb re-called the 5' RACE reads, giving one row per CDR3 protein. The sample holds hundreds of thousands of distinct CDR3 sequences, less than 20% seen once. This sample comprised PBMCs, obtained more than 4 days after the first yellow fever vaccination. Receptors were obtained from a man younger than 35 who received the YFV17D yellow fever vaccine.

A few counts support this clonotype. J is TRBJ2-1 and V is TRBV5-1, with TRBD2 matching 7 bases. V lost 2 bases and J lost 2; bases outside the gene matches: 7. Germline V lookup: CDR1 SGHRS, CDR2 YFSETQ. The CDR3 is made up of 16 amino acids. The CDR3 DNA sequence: TGCGCCAGCAGCTTAGAACGGGGGGTTACCTACAATGAGCAGTTCTTC. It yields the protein CASSLERGVTYNEQFF.

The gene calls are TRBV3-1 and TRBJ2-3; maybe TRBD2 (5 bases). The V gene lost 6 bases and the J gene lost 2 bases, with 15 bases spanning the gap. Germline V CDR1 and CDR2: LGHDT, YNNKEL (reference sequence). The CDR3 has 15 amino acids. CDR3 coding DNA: TGTGCCAGCAGTCTAATGGAGCGGTACACAGATACGCAGTATTTT. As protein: CASSLMERYTDTQYF.

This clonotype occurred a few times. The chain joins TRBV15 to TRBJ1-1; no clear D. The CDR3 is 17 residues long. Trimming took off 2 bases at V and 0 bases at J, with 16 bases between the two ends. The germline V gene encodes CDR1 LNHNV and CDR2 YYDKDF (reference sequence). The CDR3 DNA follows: TGTGCCACCAGCAGAACTCTCCATAGAACTTTGAACACTGAAGCTTTCTTT. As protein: CATSRTLHRTLNTEAFF. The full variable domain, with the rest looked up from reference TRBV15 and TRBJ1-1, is DAMVIQNPRYQVTQFGKPVTLSCSQTLNHNVMYWYQQKSSQAPKLLFHYYDKDFNNEADTPDNFQSRRPNTSFCFLDIRSPGLGDTAMYLCATSRTLHRTLNTEAFFGQGTRLTVV.

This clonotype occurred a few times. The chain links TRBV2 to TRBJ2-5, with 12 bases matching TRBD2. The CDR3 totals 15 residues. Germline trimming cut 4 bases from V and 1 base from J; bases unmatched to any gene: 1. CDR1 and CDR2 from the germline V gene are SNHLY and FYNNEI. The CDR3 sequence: CASSGLAGAQETQYF. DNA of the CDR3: TGTGCCAGCAGTGGACTAGCGGGGGCCCAAGAGACCCAGTACTTC.

CDR3 protein: CASSLERFQPQHF. CDR3 nucleotide sequence: TGTGCCAGCAGCTTAGAGAGATTCCAGCCCCAGCATTTT. The V and J genes are TRBV7-6 and TRBJ1-5; D unclear. Germline V gene sequence: CDR1 SGHVS, CDR2 FNYEAQ. The CDR3 is 13 amino acids. V gave up 1 base and J gave up 7 bases, with 8 bases separating them.

Here the CDR3 DNA reads TGTGCCACCAGCACGGGGGAGGGTGGTGATACGCAGTATTTT. Its translation: CATSTGEGGDTQYF. The chain has TRBV15 and TRBJ2-3, with TRBD2 matching 7 bases. This CDR3 spans 14 amino acids. Trimming at V came to 4 bases and at J to 6 bases, leaving 7 bases not matched to a gene. Germline CDR1 reads LNHNV; CDR2 reads YYDKDF (reference sequence).

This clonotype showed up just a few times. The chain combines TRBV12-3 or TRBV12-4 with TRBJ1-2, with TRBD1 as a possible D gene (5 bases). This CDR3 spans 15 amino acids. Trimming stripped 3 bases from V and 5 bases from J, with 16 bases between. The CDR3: CASSFEPGPLYGYTF. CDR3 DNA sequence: TGTGCCAGCAGTTTCGAGCCGGGACCGCTATATGGCTACACCTTC.

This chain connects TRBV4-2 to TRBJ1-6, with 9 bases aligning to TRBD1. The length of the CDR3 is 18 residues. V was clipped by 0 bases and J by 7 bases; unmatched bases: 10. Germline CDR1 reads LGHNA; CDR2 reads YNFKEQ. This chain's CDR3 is CASSQDLRQGVFNSPLHF. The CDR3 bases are TGTGCCAGCAGCCAAGATCTTCGACAGGGGGTCTTCAATTCACCCCTCCACTTT.

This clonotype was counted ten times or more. CDR3 loop: CASSLFPRAGYTF. DNA for the CDR3: TGTGCCAGCAGCTTATTTCCGCGGGCCGGCTACACCTTC. The chain is built from TRBV11-2 and TRBJ1-2; D ambiguous. CDR1 is SGHAT, CDR2 FQNNGV, per germline. This CDR3 comprises 13 residues. The V and J ends lost 2 bases and 8 bases respectively, with 12 bases between them. Full variable domain (missing parts from reference TRBV11-2 and TRBJ1-2): EAGVAQSPRYKIIEKRQSVAFWCNPISGHATLYWYQQILGQGPKLLIQFQNNGVVDDSQLPKDRFSAERLKGVDSTLKIQPAKLEDSAVYLCASSLFPRAGYTFGSGTRLTVV.

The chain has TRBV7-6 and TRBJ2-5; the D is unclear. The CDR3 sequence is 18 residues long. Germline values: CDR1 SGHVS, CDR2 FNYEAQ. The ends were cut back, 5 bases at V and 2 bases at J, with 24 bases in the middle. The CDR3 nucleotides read TGTGCCAGCAGCCCCCGTTATCGCGCTTCGATACAACAAGAGACCCAGTACTTC. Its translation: CASSPRYRASIQQETQYF.

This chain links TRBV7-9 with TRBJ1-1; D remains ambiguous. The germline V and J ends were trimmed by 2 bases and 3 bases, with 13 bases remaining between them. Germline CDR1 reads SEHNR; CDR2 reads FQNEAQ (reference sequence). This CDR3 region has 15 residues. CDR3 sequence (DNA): TGTGCCAGCAGCTTACCCCGCTTCCTGGACACTGAAGCTTTCTTT. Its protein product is CASSLPRFLDTEAFF.

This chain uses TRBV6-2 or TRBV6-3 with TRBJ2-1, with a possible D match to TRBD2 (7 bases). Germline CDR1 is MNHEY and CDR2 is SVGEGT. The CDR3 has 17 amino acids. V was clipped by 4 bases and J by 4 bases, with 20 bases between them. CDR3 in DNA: TGTGCCAGCAGTTTGCGCCCATCTGGGAGGGGGTACAATGAGCAGTTCTTC. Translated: CASSLRPSGRGYNEQFF.

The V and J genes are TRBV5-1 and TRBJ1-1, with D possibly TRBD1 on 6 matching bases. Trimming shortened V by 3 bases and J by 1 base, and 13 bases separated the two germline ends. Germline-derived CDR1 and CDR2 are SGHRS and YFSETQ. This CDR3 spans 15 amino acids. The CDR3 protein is CASSSGGTWNTEAFF. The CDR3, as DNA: TGCGCCAGCAGCTCCGGCGGGACATGGAACACTGAAGCTTTCTTT.

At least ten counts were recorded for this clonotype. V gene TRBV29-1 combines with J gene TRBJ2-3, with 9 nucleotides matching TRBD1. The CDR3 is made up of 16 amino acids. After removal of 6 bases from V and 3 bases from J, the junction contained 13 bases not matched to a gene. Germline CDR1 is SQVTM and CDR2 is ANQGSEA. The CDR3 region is CSVTHPDRGVTDTQYF. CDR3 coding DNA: TGCAGCGTCACCCACCCTGACAGGGGGGTAACAGATACGCAGTATTTT.

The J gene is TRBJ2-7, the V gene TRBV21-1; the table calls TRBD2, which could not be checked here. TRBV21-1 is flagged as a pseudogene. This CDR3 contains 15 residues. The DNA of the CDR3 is TGTGCCAGCAGCCTTCAGACTAGGTGGGGCTACGAGCAGTACTTC. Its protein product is CASSLQTRWGYEQYF.

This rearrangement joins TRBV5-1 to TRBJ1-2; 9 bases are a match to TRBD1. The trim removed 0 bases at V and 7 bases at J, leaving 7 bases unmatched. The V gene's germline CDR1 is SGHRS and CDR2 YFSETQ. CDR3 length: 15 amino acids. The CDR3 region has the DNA TGCGCCAGCAGCTTGGTAGGACAGGGGATGGTTGGCTACACCTTC. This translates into CASSLVGQGMVGYTF.